This entry is about one TCR beta chain. This clone was seen just once. It has no known antigen specificity. Base qualities were left out, and no much larger clone turns up one base away. V lost 2 bases and J lost 3 bases; the stretch between them is 13 bases long. CDR1 and CDR2, looked up from the germline V gene (reference sequence), are MNHNY and SVGAGI. Its CDR3 holds 15 amino acids, cysteine through phenylalanine. Only CDR3 DNA remains: 45 bases, in frame from the first base. To sequence the TCRbeta CDR3 region, genomic DNA was isolated from the sorted cells. The immunoSEQ Assay was used to sequence the TCRbeta CDR3 regions. Sourced from immuneACCESS, this table was stored by TCRdb with only in-frame sequences that have V and J called. A share of the clones is absent; for the studies checked, an unresolved V gene accounts for under half, and the remainder has no known explanation. In this sample the table shows about 59,000 clones, roughly 85% of which occur a single time. Of the sample, approximately 3.6% falls within the top ten clones.

Patients with a history of autoimmune disease or receiving systemic immunosuppression were excluded from the trial. Peripheral blood for TCR sequencing was collected from all dose cohorts at baseline, on cycle 4 day 1, and on cycle 7 day 1. The samples were taken from a phase I, first-in-human, multicenter, open-label dose-escalation trial of ivuxolimab. Adults with locally advanced or metastatic head and neck squamous cell, hepatocellular, melanoma or renal cell carcinoma were enrolled in the trial. CD4+ and CD8+ T cells were sorted separately from peripheral blood before TCR sequencing. The sample originates from a study of OX40 agonist ivuxolimab in advanced cancers. With regard to the full study: Ivuxolimab, which targeted the costimulatory receptor OX40 (CD134), was an agonistic, fully human IgG2 monoclonal antibody. Intravenous ivuxolimab was administered to patients every 2 weeks at six dose levels: 0.01, 0.1, 0.3, 1.5, 3 and 10 mg/kg. Among the 52 dose-escalation patients, roughly 20 had hepatocellular carcinoma, 15 melanoma, 9 renal cell carcinoma and 9 head and neck cancer. In the dose-escalation cohort, approximately 82% of patients were male, and the mean age was approximately 55 years, with a range of roughly 20 to 80. Patients were allowed to have had prior anti-PD-1, anti-PD-L1 or anti-CTLA-4 therapy, and approximately 39% of the dose-escalation patients had been treated with checkpoint inhibitors. Partial responses were achieved by three dose-escalation patients, of whom one had hepatocellular carcinoma and two had cutaneous melanoma. The point of sequencing TCRbeta in the periphery was to test whether ivuxolimab changed TCR sequence diversity and drove clonal T-cell expansion. The paper describes the monotherapy dose-escalation part (N ≈ 50 patients) of the phase I trial of ivuxolimab. What the study reported, not specific to this receptor: The antigen specificity of the clonally expanded peripheral T cells was not determined. At doses from 0.1 to 3.0 mg/kg, clonal expansion was seen in both CD4+ and CD8+ blood T cells between baseline and week 6. Partial responders in the 0.1-3.0 mg/kg groups had among the lowest normalized peripheral clonal expansion, especially among CD8+ T cells. Low levels of normalized T-cell clonal expansion were also seen in some patients who did not respond. After ivuxolimab, CD8+ T cells had more expanded clones than CD4+ T cells on average.

This chain is built from TRBV6-6 and TRBJ1-1; D gene: possibly TRBD1, on 5 matching bases. The sample here was CD4+ or CD8+ T cells sorted from blood, taken in a trial of the OX40 agonist ivuxolimab. The source is an adult with an advanced solid tumor such as melanoma, head and neck, liver or kidney cancer. The DNA sequence reads TGTGCCAGCAGTTACATGGGGCAGGGCTACACTGAAGCTTTCTTT. The resulting protein is CASSYMGQGYTEAFF.